The 27 T cell receptor beta chains in this list originate from one sample, sequenced in a study of T cell responses to AZD1222 COVID-19 vaccine. Only in-frame clones appear in the TCRdb table, and some are missing; sequencing was by immunoSEQ multiplex PCR. The table records just under 90,000 clones, 70% to 90% of them present only once. The sequencing used peripheral blood, collected on day 0 of AZD1222 vaccination. These TCRs come from an adult in good health.

The V call is TRBV4-2, the J call TRBJ2-7, with 8 bases lining up with TRBD2. CDR3 length equals 14 residues. CDR1 LGHNA and CDR2 YNFKEQ come from the germline V gene. V gave up 8 bases and J gave up 3 bases; unmatched junction bases: 9. The CDR3 is CASGPSGSSYEQYF. Here the CDR3 DNA reads TGTGCCAGCGGACCAAGCGGGAGCAGCTACGAGCAGTACTTC.

The chain uses TRBV27 and TRBJ2-2, with D hard to call. Trimming took off 0 bases at V and 9 bases at J, with 8 bases between the two ends. CDR3 length: 13 amino acids. Germline V gives CDR1 MNHEY, CDR2 SMNVEV (reference sequence). The CDR3 region is CASSLSLARELFF. In nucleotides, the CDR3 is TGTGCCAGCAGTTTATCGCTGGCCAGGGAGCTGTTTTTT.

This chain joins TRBV16 and TRBJ2-7; 7 bases are a match to TRBD1. The V gene end was trimmed by 2 bases and the J gene end by 6 bases; junction bases not matched to a gene: 4. The CDR3 length is 13 residues. Germline CDR1 and CDR2: KGHSY and FQNENV. In nucleotides, the CDR3 is TGTGCCAGCAGCCAAGGACAGGTTTTCGAGCAGTACTTC. Protein product: CASSQGQVFEQYF. The full variable domain, completed using reference TRBV16 and TRBJ2-7, is GEEVAQTPKHLVRGEGQKAKLYCAPIKGHSYVFWYQQVLKNEFKFLISFQNENVFDETGMPKERFSAKCLPNSPCSLEIQATKLEDSAVYFCASSQGQVFEQYFGPGTRLTVT.

The chain is built from TRBV5-1 and TRBJ1-6; 8 bases are shared with TRBD1. The CDR3 is 14 amino acids. The V and J ends lost 3 bases and 10 bases, in that order; junction bases with no gene match: 6. The germline gives CDR1 SGHRS, CDR2 YFSETQ. As DNA, the CDR3 is TGCGCCAGCAGCTCCCAGGGGGCGCGGTCACCCCTCCACTTT. It yields the protein CASSSQGARSPLHF.

Regarding this clone: This specimen includes other DNA sequences encoding the same CDR3. The chain joins TRBV5-1 to TRBJ2-1; D remains unclear. Germline V gene data show CDR1 as SGHRS and CDR2 as YFSETQ. The CDR3 loop spans 11 amino acids. The V and J ends lost 4 bases and 5 bases respectively, with 4 bases between them. CDR3 nucleotide sequence: TGCGCCAGCAGCCTTAACAATGAGCAGTTCTTC. Translating gives CASSLNNEQFF.

This chain uses TRBV18 with TRBJ2-7; 8 positions match TRBD1. Trimming at V came to 6 bases and at J to 0 bases, leaving 7 bases not matched to a gene. CDR1 is KGHSH, CDR2 LQKENI, per germline. The CDR3 consists of 15 residues. The CDR3 reads CASSRAGTGSYEQYF. The CDR3 region has the DNA TGTGCCAGCTCTCGAGCCGGGACAGGCTCCTACGAGCAGTACTTC.

This rearrangement joins TRBV28 to TRBJ1-5, with a possible D match to TRBD1 (6 bases). The V gene lost 2 bases and the J gene lost 4 bases, with 9 bases spanning the gap. The germline V gene has CDR1 MDHEN and CDR2 SYDVKM. The CDR3 has 14 amino acids. DNA of the CDR3: TGTGCCAGCAGTTTAAACACAGGGAATCAGCCCCAGCATTTT. This encodes CASSLNTGNQPQHF.

This chain joins TRBV19 and TRBJ2-3; 13 positions match TRBD2. With 3 bases clipped from V and 7 bases from J, the junction kept 10 bases outside the gene matches. The CDR3 covers 17 residues. Looked up from germline, CDR1 is LNHDA and CDR2 is SQIVND (reference sequence). The CDR3 is CASSIPPRTSGRNTQYF. CDR3 coding DNA: TGTGCCAGTAGTATCCCCCCCCGGACTAGCGGGAGAAATACGCAGTATTTT.

This chain joins TRBV15 and TRBJ1-2; unclear D gene. Between the trimmed V and J ends, which lost 2 bases and 2 bases, there was a span of 9 bases. Germline CDR1 and CDR2: LNHNV and YYDKDF (reference sequence). The CDR3 is 14 amino acids. The CDR3 is CATSRSDGNYGYTF. In DNA, the CDR3 is TGTGCCACCAGCAGATCCGACGGGAACTATGGCTACACCTTC. The full variable domain, rest sourced from reference TRBV15 and TRBJ1-2, is DAMVIQNPRYQVTQFGKPVTLSCSQTLNHNVMYWYQQKSSQAPKLLFHYYDKDFNNEADTPDNFQSRRPNTSFCFLDIRSPGLGDTAMYLCATSRSDGNYGYTFGSGTRLTVV.

V gene TRBV9 combines with J gene TRBJ2-5, with 8 bases identical to TRBD2. Germline V gene sequence: CDR1 SGDLS, CDR2 YYNGEE. The CDR3 loop spans 15 amino acids. V dropped 4 bases and J dropped 11; count of bases not matched to a gene: 16. The DNA of the CDR3 is TGTGCCAGCAGCCAAGGGCCTAGCGGGTCCCGTTCGCAGTACTTC. Residues: CASSQGPSGSRSQYF.

The rearrangement links TRBV4-1 to TRBJ1-4; perhaps TRBD1 as D (6 bases). Trimming shortened V by 1 base and J by 10 bases, and 10 bases separated the two germline ends. The CDR3 covers 13 residues. Germline V gene lookup returns CDR1 MGHRA and CDR2 YSYEKL. CDR3 sequence (DNA): TGCGCCAGCAGCCAAGTCGGAGGGGGAAAACTGTTTTTT. This sequence encodes CASSQVGGGKLFF.

The CDR3, as DNA: TGTGCCAGCAGCTTAGGACCACCAGCCGGGGAGCTGTTTTTT. Translating gives CASSLGPPAGELFF. This chain uses TRBV11-3 with TRBJ2-2; D is ambiguous. The CDR3 totals 14 residues. Germline assignment: CDR1 SGHNT and CDR2 YENEEA. V lost 1 base and J 6 bases, leaving 9 bases between the germline ends. Using reference TRBV11-3 and TRBJ2-2 for the parts outside the CDR3, the full variable domain is EAGVVQSPRYKIIEKKQPVAFWCNPISGHNTLYWYLQNLGQGPELLIRYENEEAVDDSQLPKDRFSAERLKGVDSTLKIQPAELGDSAVYLCASSLGPPAGELFFGEGSRLTVL.

CDR3 nucleotides: TGTGCCAGCAGTTCCATCTCGTCTGCAACTAATGAAAAACTGTTTTTT. As protein: CASSSISSATNEKLFF. The J gene is TRBJ1-4, the V gene TRBV28; D remains unclear. The CDR3 is made up of 16 amino acids. Germline CDR1 reads MDHEN; CDR2 reads SYDVKM. V lost 4 bases, J lost 0 bases, and 12 bases lay in between.

This chain joins TRBV3-1 (or the pseudogene TRBV3-2) and TRBJ2-7; unclear D gene. There are 15 residues in the CDR3. Germline values: CDR1 LGHDT, CDR2 YNNKEL (reference sequence). V lost 0 bases, J lost 6 bases, and 15 bases lay in between. The CDR3 DNA sequence: TGTGCCAGCAGCCAAGAGTTTGGGATGTGGCCCGAGCAGTACTTC. The encoded protein is CASSQEFGMWPEQYF.

This clone was seen a single time. V is TRBV29-1 and J is TRBJ1-5; perhaps TRBD1 as D (5 bases). Germline V CDR1 and CDR2: SQVTM, ANQGSEA. This CDR3 spans 12 amino acids. The V and J ends lost 4 bases and 5 bases respectively, with 9 bases between them. The DNA for the CDR3 is TGCAGCGTTGGGGGGAGGGATCAGCCCCAGCATTTT. Its protein product is CSVGGRDQPQHF.

This chain links TRBV5-6 with TRBJ1-2, with D perhaps TRBD1 (5 bases). The V end was cut by 0 bases, the J end by 6 bases, with 21 bases between. CDR1 is SGHDT, CDR2 YYEEEE, per germline. The CDR3 is 17 amino acids. The CDR3 region is CASSLGIMGTAGDGYTF. The DNA of the CDR3 is TGTGCCAGCAGCTTGGGGATCATGGGGACCGCGGGTGATGGCTACACCTTC.

This clone was seen only once. The chain is built from TRBV18 and TRBJ2-3; the D is unclear. Germline CDR1 KGHSH, CDR2 LQKENI. CDR3 length equals 15 residues. V dropped 0 bases and J dropped 1 base, with 8 bases sitting between them. CDR3 bases: TGTGCCAGCTCACCACCTTTTGGAGGCACAGATACGCAGTATTTT. It specifies CASSPPFGGTDTQYF.

This clone was recorded only once. Additional DNA sequences in this sample encode the identical CDR3. V usage is TRBV18 and J usage is TRBJ1-5, with no clear D. The CDR3 consists of 13 residues. CDR1 is KGHSH and CDR2 is LQKENI in the germline V gene. Trimming stripped 3 bases from V and 2 bases from J, with 5 bases between. The CDR3 protein is CASSPGGNQPQHF. CDR3 DNA sequence: TGTGCCAGCTCACCCGGGGGCAATCAGCCCCAGCATTTT.

This chain connects TRBV3-1 (or the pseudogene TRBV3-2) to TRBJ2-5; D is undetermined. The germline V gene encodes CDR1 LGHDT and CDR2 YNNKEL (reference sequence). CDR3 length: 12 amino acids. V gave up 1 base and J gave up 5 bases, with 5 bases separating them. In DNA form, the CDR3 reads TGTGCCAGCAGCCAAGGGTTGGAGACCCAGTACTTC. Amino acid sequence: CASSQGLETQYF.

The rearrangement links TRBV7-9 to TRBJ2-7, with 8 positions matching TRBD1. CDR3 size: 13 residues. Germline V gives CDR1 SEHNR, CDR2 FQNEAQ (reference sequence). Trimming took 0 bases from V and 6 from J; bases not matched to a gene: 1. The CDR3 is CASSLATGVEQYF. In DNA, the CDR3 is TGTGCCAGCAGCTTAGCGACAGGGGTCGAGCAGTACTTC.

This chain links TRBV10-3 with TRBJ2-2; D is unresolved. Germline V lookup: CDR1 ENHRY, CDR2 SYGVKD. There are 13 residues in the CDR3. Trimming took 2 bases from V and 6 from J, leaving 7 bases between them. CDR3 region: CAISETPAGELFF. CDR3 sequence (DNA): TGTGCCATCAGTGAGACTCCGGCCGGGGAGCTGTTTTTT.

The V and J genes are TRBV29-1 and TRBJ1-2; weak D call: TRBD1 (5 bases). The V end was cut by 2 bases, the J end by 2 bases, with 27 bases between. Germline CDR1 and CDR2: SQVTM and ANQGSEA. This CDR3 comprises 19 residues. CDR3 amino acids: CSVEPGGRGMGHNNYGYTF. The CDR3 nucleotides are TGCAGCGTTGAACCCGGGGGGAGGGGCATGGGGCATAACAACTATGGCTACACCTTC.

The chain carries TRBV25-1 and TRBJ1-2; the D is unclear. V gave up 6 bases and J gave up 2 bases, with 7 bases separating them. The CDR3 sequence is 12 residues long. Germline V CDR1 and CDR2: MGHDK, SYGVNS. Here the CDR3 reads CASRDGNYGYTF. DNA of the CDR3: TGTGCCAGCAGGGACGGGAACTATGGCTACACCTTC.

The rearrangement links TRBV28 to TRBJ1-4, with unresolved D. The CDR3 sequence is 15 residues long. V was clipped by 6 bases and J by 5 bases, with 16 bases between them. Per the germline V gene, CDR1 is MDHEN and CDR2 is SYDVKM. The CDR3: CASSDSGLLNEKLFF. CDR3 bases: TGTGCCAGCAGCGATTCGGGGTTACTAAATGAAAAACTGTTTTTT.

The chain employs TRBV28 and TRBJ2-7; tentative D call: TRBD1 (6 bases). There are 14 residues in the CDR3. The V end was cut by 5 bases, the J end by 9 bases, with 20 bases between. Germline V gene sequence: CDR1 MDHEN, CDR2 SYDVKM. DNA of the CDR3: TGTGCCAGCAGTCCCCAGAGACAGGTTCCGGTGCAGTACTTC. This gives the protein CASSPQRQVPVQYF.

The chain combines TRBV24-1 with TRBJ2-1; 7 nucleotides line up with TRBD1. The ends lost 1 base at V and 6 bases at J; junction bases unmatched: 5. Per germline, CDR1 KGHDR and CDR2 SFDVKD. The CDR3 runs to 15 residues. The CDR3 here is CATSDFSPGGNEQFF. CDR3 coding DNA: TGTGCCACCAGTGATTTCAGCCCAGGGGGCAATGAGCAGTTCTTC.

The table lists this clone with a count of one. The V and J genes are TRBV9 and TRBJ2-7, with 8 bases lining up with TRBD2. This CDR3 spans 19 amino acids. CDR1 and CDR2 (germline): SGDLS, YYNGEE. J was trimmed by 3 bases and V by 4 bases; bases with no gene match: 21. The CDR3 region is CASSSGRGLGTPRDYEQYF. The CDR3 DNA sequence: TGTGCCAGCAGCTCAGGGAGGGGACTAGGTACCCCGCGTGACTACGAGCAGTACTTC.